Below, 21 T cell receptor beta chains from the same sample are listed, as sequenced in a study of shared clonotypes between healthy human individuals. This table comes from immunoSEQ multiplex PCR, and its TCRdb copy is limited to in-frame clones, with some not included. The data show about half a million clones, 65% to 80% seen once. The sample was PBMCs. These receptor sequences come from a woman in her thirties or forties in good health. Some clones in this sample may be carry-over from other donors' samples.

This chain links TRBV5-8 with TRBJ1-1; no clear D. V dropped 4 bases and J dropped 2 bases, with 15 bases sitting between them. Germline values: CDR1 SGHTS, CDR2 YDEGEE. This CDR3 region has 15 residues. CDR3 protein: CASSLVLHPNTEAFF. CDR3 DNA: TGTGCCAGCAGCCTCGTCCTCCACCCTAACACTGAAGCTTTCTTT.

The genes are TRBV7-8 and TRBJ2-3, with D possibly matching TRBD2 (6 bases). V lost 5 bases to trimming and J lost 0 bases, with 12 bases between them. Germline lookup yields CDR1 SGHVS and CDR2 FQNEAQ. The CDR3 totals 15 residues. CDR3 loop: CASSTRGISTDTQYF. CDR3 DNA sequence: TGTGCCAGCAGCACCCGCGGGATTAGCACAGATACGCAGTATTTT.

The genes are TRBV2 and TRBJ2-2, with TRBD2 identical over 8 bases. The CDR3 loop spans 14 amino acids. With V trimmed by 3 bases and J by 7 bases, 4 bases remained unmatched. The V gene's germline CDR1 is SNHLY and CDR2 FYNNEI. CDR3 bases: TGTGCCAGCAGTGACGGCGGGAGGTTCGGGGAGCTGTTTTTT. It is translated as CASSDGGRFGELFF.

The chain has TRBV6-1 and TRBJ2-5; D could derive from TRBD1 or TRBD2 (5 bases each). The ends were cut back, 4 bases at V and 1 base at J, with 13 bases in the middle. CDR1 MNHNS and CDR2 SASEGT come from the germline V gene. CDR3 size: 15 residues. CDR3 sequence (DNA): TGTGCCAGCAGTGCGAATAGGGGACCCCAAGAGACCCAGTACTTC. This translates into CASSANRGPQETQYF.

A few counts support this clone. This rearrangement joins TRBV27 to TRBJ1-1, with D maybe TRBD1 (6 bases). The CDR3 consists of 16 residues. Per the germline V gene, CDR1 is MNHEY and CDR2 is SMNVEV (reference sequence). V was clipped by 0 bases and J by 0 bases, with 11 bases between them. The CDR3 nucleotides read TGTGCCAGCAGTTTATCCGGGACAAGCATGAACACTGAAGCTTTCTTT. Residues: CASSLSGTSMNTEAFF.

This sequence joins TRBV5-4 and TRBJ2-5; 12 bases fit TRBD2. The V gene end was trimmed by 4 bases and the J gene end by 2 bases; junction bases not matched to a gene: 6. This CDR3 has 16 amino acids. Germline V lookup: CDR1 SGHNT, CDR2 YYREEE (reference sequence). CDR3 region: CASSLGTSGFQETQYF. The CDR3 DNA is TGTGCCAGCAGCCTGGGGACTAGCGGGTTTCAAGAGACCCAGTACTTC.

V and J are TRBV5-1 and TRBJ2-3; 8 bases are a match to TRBD2. Looked up from germline, CDR1 is SGHRS and CDR2 is YFSETQ. The length of the CDR3 is 17 residues. V lost 0 bases, J lost 1 base, and 7 bases stayed unmatched. This CDR3 is CASSLGPGTRGTDTQYF. CDR3 nucleotides: TGCGCCAGCAGCTTGGGACCCGGGACTAGGGGCACAGATACGCAGTATTTT.

J is TRBJ2-1 and V is TRBV9, with D hard to call. The V gene's germline CDR1 is SGDLS and CDR2 YYNGEE. CDR3 size: 15 residues. V lost 0 bases, J lost 7 bases, and 14 bases lay in between. In DNA, the CDR3 is TGTGCCAGCAGCGTAGGAGCGATAATGGGGAATGAGCAGTTCTTC. This translates into CASSVGAIMGNEQFF.

This sequence joins TRBV5-1 and TRBJ2-6, with 9 bases matching TRBD1. Trimming cost V 3 bases and J 1 base; bases outside gene matches: 5. The germline V gene has CDR1 SGHRS and CDR2 YFSETQ. This CDR3 spans 17 amino acids. CDR3 bases: TGCGCCAGCAGCTCGGGACAGGGTCAATCTGGGGCCAACGTCCTGACTTTC. It is translated as CASSSGQGQSGANVLTF.

V gene TRBV11-2 combines with J gene TRBJ2-5; possible D gene TRBD1, 6 bases. CDR1 is SGHAT, CDR2 FQNNGV, per germline. V gave up 5 bases and J gave up 6 bases, with 19 bases separating them. The CDR3 loop spans 15 amino acids. The CDR3 reads CASSPPRQGWKTQYF. Written as DNA, the CDR3 is TGTGCCAGCAGCCCCCCCAGGCAGGGGTGGAAGACCCAGTACTTC.

The chain couples TRBV28 to TRBJ1-2; the match to TRBD1 covers 8 bases. The length of the CDR3 is 14 residues. Trimming took 1 base from V and 8 from J; bases not matched to a gene: 6. Looked up from germline, CDR1 is MDHEN and CDR2 is SYDVKM. Here the CDR3 DNA reads TGTGCCAGCAGTTTATTTGACAGGGGAGGAGGCTACACCTTC. Translating gives CASSLFDRGGGYTF.

This chain links TRBV6-4 with TRBJ2-2; D is uncertain. Per germline, CDR1 MRHNA and CDR2 SNTAGT. Trimming stripped 8 bases from V and 4 bases from J, with 8 bases between. CDR3 length: 12 amino acids. Written as DNA, the CDR3 is TGTGCCAGCCGACGAGGCACCGGGGAGCTGTTTTTT. Translating gives CASRRGTGELFF.

The V gene is TRBV27, the J gene TRBJ2-1; D is ambiguous. The germline V gene encodes CDR1 MNHEY and CDR2 SMNVEV (reference sequence). Trimming left V 3 bases short and J 10 bases short, with 7 bases between. The CDR3 contains 11 residues. CDR3 loop: CASSFSGEQFF. CDR3 sequence (DNA): TGTGCCAGCAGTTTTAGTGGGGAGCAGTTCTTC.

The chain uses TRBV14 and TRBJ2-3; 10 bases line up with TRBD2. The germline CDR1 and CDR2 sequences are SGHDN and FVKESK. J gave up 2 bases and V 3 bases, and 5 bases lay outside the gene matches. This CDR3 has 16 amino acids. CDR3 protein: CASSQVLAGHTDTQYF. The CDR3 DNA follows: TGTGCCAGCAGCCAGGTACTAGCGGGACACACAGATACGCAGTATTTT.

Comment on this clone: It is likely a read error: a sequence one base away is far more abundant. Other DNA variants within this sample encode the same CDR3. The V call is TRBV28, the J call TRBJ1-1, with D possibly matching TRBD1 (5 bases). Germline CDR1 reads MDHEN; CDR2 reads SYDVKM. The CDR3 contains 18 residues. The chain's CDR3 is CASSLPTSTRGAVTEAFF. The CDR3 coding sequence is TGTGCCAGCAGTTTACCTACCTCCACTAGGGGCGCGGTCACTGAAGCTTTCTTC. Together with reference TRBV28 and TRBJ1-1, the CDR3 gives the full variable domain: DVKVTQSSRYLVKRTGEKVFLECVQDMDHENMFWYRQDPGLGLRLIYFSYDVKMKEKGDIPEGYSVSREKKERFSLILESASTNQTSMYLCASSLPTSTRGAVTEAFFGQGTRLTVV.

This chain links TRBV28 with TRBJ2-1; possibly TRBD1 for D (6 bases). The V and J ends lost 6 bases and 0 bases respectively, with 21 bases between them. Germline V CDR1 and CDR2: MDHEN, SYDVKM. The CDR3 runs to 18 residues. The CDR3 sequence: CASSPSGVGQSSYNEQFF. The CDR3 nucleotides are TGTGCCAGCAGCCCATCTGGGGTGGGACAAAGCTCCTACAATGAGCAGTTCTTC.

The rearrangement links TRBV15 to TRBJ2-1; 8 bases are shared with TRBD2. Germline V CDR1 and CDR2: LNHNV, YYDKDF (reference sequence). The CDR3 has 16 residues. The ends lost 6 bases at V and 0 bases at J; junction bases unmatched: 7. The CDR3 coding sequence is TGTGCCACCAGTCGTCCGGGGGGGGACTCCTACAATGAGCAGTTCTTC. It is translated as CATSRPGGDSYNEQFF.

Turning to this clone: The conserved phenylalanine or tryptophan is not found at the CDR3 terminus, so this likely reflects a read error. The chain links TRBV4-3 to TRBJ2-6, with no clear D. Deletions cut 1 base from V and 3 bases from J, with 10 bases between. The CDR3 spans 16 residues. Germline assignment: CDR1 LGHNA and CDR2 YSLEER. The chain's CDR3 is CASSQVPGGGANVLTS. The CDR3 nucleotides read TGCGCCAGCAGCCAAGTCCCCGGCGGTGGGGCCAACGTCCTGACTTCC.

This rearrangement joins TRBV7-9 to TRBJ1-2; 7 positions agree with TRBD1. This CDR3 comprises 14 residues. Germline assignment: CDR1 SEHNR and CDR2 FQNEAQ (reference sequence). V trimming: 5 bases; J trimming: 0 bases; junction bases outside the gene matches: 3. Written as DNA, the CDR3 is TGTGCCAGCAGCCGGGACAGCGCTAACTATGGCTACACCTTC. Its protein product is CASSRDSANYGYTF.

There are a few counts of this clone. The V call is TRBV4-2, the J call TRBJ2-7; 9 positions match TRBD2. V lost 0 bases, J lost 4 bases, and 4 bases stayed unmatched. This CDR3 has 15 amino acids. Germline CDR1 is LGHNA and CDR2 is YNFKEQ. This CDR3 reads CASSQELAGLYEQYF. In DNA form, the CDR3 reads TGTGCCAGCAGCCAAGAACTAGCGGGCCTATACGAGCAGTACTTC.

The V gene is TRBV5-1, the J gene TRBJ2-3, with D possibly being TRBD2 (5 bases). This CDR3 has 14 amino acids. V was pared by 2 bases and J by 2 bases, with 9 bases between. Germline-derived CDR1 and CDR2 are SGHRS and YFSETQ. CDR3 region: CASSFGGNTDTQYF. CDR3 coding DNA: TGCGCCAGCAGCTTCGGAGGAAACACAGATACGCAGTATTTT.